These T cell receptor beta chains were read from a single sample in a study of cytomegalovirus exposure and HLA in healthy donors. Sequenced by immunoSEQ multiplex PCR; TCRdb stores in-frame clones only, minus some. This repertoire includes roughly 71,000 clones. Sample: PBMCs. These TCRs come from a woman aged 40-49 years in good health and CMV-seropositive. Each CDR3 is given with its conserved first and last residue. The order of the fields is V gene, D gene, J gene, CDR3 DNA, CDR3 protein. A D gene is named only where the DNA matches it firmly.

V: TRBV21-1; D: -; J: TRBJ2-1; DNA: TGTGCCAGCAGCTCTAGTGGAAATGAGCAGTTCTTC; CDR3: CASSSSGNEQFF
V: TRBV5-1; D: -; J: TRBJ1-1; DNA: TGCGCCAGCAGCGCCGGACGGACATTGGACACCGTGAACACTGAAGCTTTCTTT; CDR3: CASSAGRTLDTVNTEAFF
V: TRBV19; D: TRBD1; J: TRBJ1-1; DNA: TGTGCCAGTAGGGTGGACAGGGAGTTGACTGAAGCTTTCTTT; CDR3: CASRVDRELTEAFF
V: TRBV18; D: TRBD1; J: TRBJ2-5; DNA: TGTGCCAGCTCGCCCGGACAGGGCATTGCGGAGACCCAGTACTTC; CDR3: CASSPGQGIAETQYF
V: TRBV9; D: TRBD1; J: TRBJ2-3; DNA: TGTGCCGGGGAACAGGGGGCGGCTAGCACAGATACGCAGTATTTT; CDR3: CAGEQGAASTDTQYF
V: TRBV6-1; D: TRBD2; J: TRBJ2-3; DNA: TGTGCCAGCAGTGAAGCAGCGGGAGGGCCAGATACGCAGTATTTT; CDR3: CASSEAAGGPDTQYF
V: TRBV7-9; D: TRBD1; J: TRBJ2-3; DNA: TGTGCCAGCAGCCGGACGGACAGGGGGCTTACAGATACGCAGTATTTT; CDR3: CASSRTDRGLTDTQYF
V: TRBV6-5; D: TRBD1; J: TRBJ1-5; DNA: TGTGCCAGCAGTTACTCGGGACAGAATCAGCCCCAGCATTTT; CDR3: CASSYSGQNQPQHF
V: TRBV5-4; D: -; J: TRBJ1-1; DNA: TGTGCCAGCAGGCCGGTGACAGCAAAGAACACTGAAGCTTTCTTT; CDR3: CASRPVTAKNTEAFF
V: TRBV14; D: -; J: TRBJ1-1; DNA: TGTGCCAGCAGCCAAGAATCGGGGATGAGAGCTTTCTTT; CDR3: CASSQESGMRAFF
V: TRBV5-4; D: -; J: TRBJ2-7; DNA: TGTGCCAGCAGCAACTCCTACGAGCAGTACTTC; CDR3: CASSNSYEQYF
V: TRBV6-5; D: -; J: TRBJ2-5; DNA: TGTGCCAGCAGTTCCGATGTGGCGCGGGAGACCCAGTACTTC; CDR3: CASSSDVARETQYF
V: TRBV5-1; D: -; J: TRBJ2-5; DNA: TGCGCCAGCAGCTTGGCGGGGATGGGGACCCAGTACTTC; CDR3: CASSLAGMGTQYF
V: TRBV30; D: -; J: TRBJ1-1; DNA: TGTGCCTGGTCGGAGGTTATCAGGAACACTGAAGCTTTCTTT; CDR3: CAWSEVIRNTEAFF
V: TRBV27; D: -; J: TRBJ1-2; DNA: TGTGCCAGCAGTTTATCTGAGGGCTTCTATGGCTACACCTTC; CDR3: CASSLSEGFYGYTF
V: TRBV7-6; D: -; J: TRBJ1-1; DNA: TGTGCCAGCAGCACCCTGACCCTAGGGAACACTGAAGCTTTCTTT; CDR3: CASSTLTLGNTEAFF
V: TRBV10-1; D: TRBD2; J: TRBJ2-1; DNA: TGCGCCAGCAGCGGAGGGTCTAGCGGGAGAGGCGTTTTCTCCTACAATGAGCAGTTCTTC; CDR3: CASSGGSSGRGVFSYNEQFF
V: TRBV7-3; D: -; J: TRBJ2-3; DNA: TGTGCCAGCAGCTTCTCCGGGATCCGCACAGATACGCAGTATTTT; CDR3: CASSFSGIRTDTQYF
V: TRBV5-1; D: -; J: TRBJ2-2; DNA: TGCGCCAGCAGCTTGACAGGGGGTTTAACGGGAGGCACCGGGGAGCTGTTTTTT; CDR3: CASSLTGGLTGGTGELFF
V: TRBV11-2; D: -; J: TRBJ2-2; DNA: TGTGCCAGCAGCTTGGGACACCCTGCGAACACCGGGGAGCTGTTTTTT; CDR3: CASSLGHPANTGELFF
V: TRBV2; D: -; J: TRBJ2-7; DNA: TGTGCCAGCAGTCGGGACGGTAGCGGAGAGCAGTACTTC; CDR3: CASSRDGSGEQYF
V: TRBV4-2; D: -; J: TRBJ1-5; DNA: TGTGCCAGCAGCCAAGAAATCAGCAGGGCTTTTGATCCCCAGCATTTT; CDR3: CASSQEISRAFDPQHF
V: TRBV11-3; D: TRBD2; J: TRBJ2-7; DNA: TGTGCCAGCAGCCCAGGGACTAGCGCCACCTACGAGCAGTACTTC; CDR3: CASSPGTSATYEQYF
V: TRBV5-1; D: TRBD1; J: TRBJ2-2; DNA: TGCGCCAGCAGTTGGGGCCGGACAGGGGGCTTGAACACCGGGGAGCTGTTTTTT; CDR3: CASSWGRTGGLNTGELFF
V: TRBV15; D: TRBD2; J: TRBJ2-5; DNA: TGTGCCACCCAATCTGGGACTAGCGGACAAGAGACCCAGTACTTC; CDR3: CATQSGTSGQETQYF
V: TRBV11-2; D: TRBD1; J: TRBJ2-6; DNA: TGTGCCAGCAGCTTGGACAGGCACAACGTCCTGACTTTC; CDR3: CASSLDRHNVLTF
V: TRBV5-8; D: TRBD1; J: TRBJ2-1; DNA: TGTGCCAGCAGCTTAACAGGGGGCGGCTACAATGAGCAGTTCTTC; CDR3: CASSLTGGGYNEQFF
V: TRBV11-1; D: TRBD1; J: TRBJ2-5; DNA: TGTGCCAGCAGCTTCTTTAACGACAGGGGAGAGACCCAGTACTTC; CDR3: CASSFFNDRGETQYF
V: TRBV28; D: -; J: TRBJ2-7; DNA: TGTGCCACCCCGAAGGGGGTGAGCTCCTACGAGCAGTACTTC; CDR3: CATPKGVSSYEQYF
V: TRBV10-2; D: -; J: TRBJ1-5; DNA: TGCGCCAGCAGTGAGGGGGCAAGACAGCCCCAGCATTTT; CDR3: CASSEGARQPQHF
V: TRBV5-1; D: -; J: TRBJ2-4; DNA: TGCGCCAGCAGCTTGACAGGGACGGCCAAAAACATTCAGTACTTC; CDR3: CASSLTGTAKNIQYF
V: TRBV6-5; D: TRBD1; J: TRBJ2-7; DNA: TGTGCCAGCAGTTACTCAGCGACAGGGATAGTCGAGCAGTACTTC; CDR3: CASSYSATGIVEQYF
V: TRBV13; D: -; J: TRBJ1-5; DNA: TGTGCCAGCAGCTTATCTAAAGTCAATCAGCCCCAGCATTTT; CDR3: CASSLSKVNQPQHF
V: TRBV7-9; D: -; J: TRBJ2-5; DNA: TGTGCCAGCAGCTTAGTCAGACAGCTCCAAGAGACCCAGTACTTC; CDR3: CASSLVRQLQETQYF
V: TRBV10-3; D: -; J: TRBJ2-7; DNA: TGTGCCATCAGGGCGACGGAGGTCTACGAGCAGTACTTC; CDR3: CAIRATEVYEQYF
V: TRBV6-1; D: -; J: TRBJ2-1; DNA: TGTGCCAGCAGTCCAACCCGGGGTGCCTACAATGAGCAGTTCTTC; CDR3: CASSPTRGAYNEQFF
V: TRBV5-1; D: TRBD2; J: TRBJ2-2; DNA: TGCGCCAGCAGCTTATCCGGGACTACTATCACCGGGGAGCTGTTTTTT; CDR3: CASSLSGTTITGELFF
V: TRBV29-1; D: TRBD1; J: TRBJ1-1; DNA: TGCAGCTCGGGACAGGGAGACACTGAAGCTTTCTTT; CDR3: CSSGQGDTEAFF
V: TRBV27; D: -; J: TRBJ2-7; DNA: TGTGCCAGCAGTGCAGGAATCTACGAGCAGTACTTC; CDR3: CASSAGIYEQYF
V: TRBV28; D: -; J: TRBJ1-2; DNA: TGTGCCAGCAGTTTTTCAGGGGAGTACTATGGCTACACCTTC; CDR3: CASSFSGEYYGYTF
V: TRBV7-2; D: -; J: TRBJ2-7; DNA: TGTGCCAGCAGCTTAGTCCTCTCCCCGGCGGGCGAGCAGTACTTC; CDR3: CASSLVLSPAGEQYF
V: TRBV10-3; D: -; J: TRBJ2-7; DNA: TGTGCCATCAGTGGGACCCCCGGGGGTGAGCAGTACTTC; CDR3: CAISGTPGGEQYF